The 26 T cell receptor beta chains below were found in one sample sequenced in a study of T-cell memory formation after mild COVID-19. TCRdb independently ran MiXCR on the 5' RACE reads; one entry per CDR3 protein. The sample consists of some 350,000 distinct CDR3 sequences, roughly 15% of them appearing once. Input material: PBMCs or a T cell subset sorted from them (not recorded which). These receptors all stem from a man younger than 30 who had mild COVID-19 (a few samples of this study predate the infection). Cell type and time point are not known.

The V call is TRBV7-3, the J call TRBJ2-2; unclear D gene. The germline gives CDR1 SGHTA, CDR2 FQGTGA. The V gene lost 5 bases and the J gene lost 6 bases, with 13 bases spanning the gap. The CDR3 totals 14 residues. DNA for the CDR3: TGTGCCAGCAGCCGAACGTCGGGTTCCGGGGAGCTGTTTTTT. Amino acids: CASSRTSGSGELFF.

The sample holds a few counts of this clonotype. The chain carries TRBV7-6 and TRBJ1-1; maybe TRBD1 (6 bases). Trimming removed 1 base from V and 11 bases from J, with 14 bases in between. CDR3 size: 13 residues. Germline-derived CDR1 and CDR2 are SGHVS and FNYEAQ. The CDR3 protein is CASSLGQGIGAFF. The CDR3 bases are TGTGCCAGCAGCTTAGGTCAGGGGATTGGCGCTTTCTTT.

CDR3: CSAGPSGANVLTF. As DNA, the CDR3 is TGCAGTGCGGGACCCTCTGGGGCCAACGTCCTGACTTTC. J is TRBJ2-6 and V is TRBV20-1; D may be TRBD1 or TRBD2 (5 bases each). The CDR3 extends over 13 amino acids. V dropped 6 bases and J dropped 0 bases, with 6 bases sitting between them. Germline CDR1 reads DFQATT; CDR2 reads SNEGSKA (reference sequence).

This clonotype was counted between two and nine times. The V call is TRBV4-1, the J call TRBJ2-2, with TRBD2 matching 9 bases. The J segment lost 7 bases and the V segment lost 1 base, leaving 7 bases of the junction unmatched. CDR3 length: 16 amino acids. The germline V gene has CDR1 MGHRA and CDR2 YSYEKL. The CDR3 bases are TGCGCCAGCAGCCAAGTCGCTAGCGGGGAGGGCGGGGAGCTGTTTTTT. Translation: CASSQVASGEGGELFF.

The V call is TRBV12-3 or TRBV12-4, the J call TRBJ2-3; D gene ambiguous. This CDR3 has 13 amino acids. The V end lost 3 bases, the J end lost 4 bases, and 8 bases lay between the germline ends. CDR3 amino acids: CASSFGDPDTQYF. For the CDR3, the DNA is TGTGCCAGCAGTTTTGGAGATCCAGATACGCAGTATTTT.

The V and J genes are TRBV20-1 and TRBJ1-4; D remains ambiguous. CDR1 and CDR2 from the germline V gene are DFQATT and SNEGSKA (reference sequence). The CDR3 covers 13 residues. Between the trimmed V and J ends, which lost 5 bases and 1 base, there was a span of 8 bases. CDR3 loop: CSARPLTNEKLFF. CDR3 nucleotides: TGCAGTGCTCGACCCTTAACTAATGAAAAACTGTTTTTT.

This clonotype was observed a handful of times. This chain links TRBV4-1 with TRBJ2-1; TRBD2 matches 10 bases. Germline CDR1 reads MGHRA; CDR2 reads YSYEKL. V shed 3 bases, J shed 10 bases, and the junction held 15 bases outside the gene matches. The CDR3 runs 17 residues. As DNA, the CDR3 is TGCGCCAGCAGCCATTCATACACTAGCGGGGCCCCCGTGGAGCAGTTCTTC. As protein: CASSHSYTSGAPVEQFF.

The J gene is TRBJ1-1, the V gene TRBV9, with D possibly matching TRBD1 (6 bases). The germline CDR1 and CDR2 sequences are SGDLS and YYNGEE. The germline V and J ends were trimmed by 3 bases and 5 bases, with 17 bases remaining between them. The CDR3 length is 15 residues. CDR3 DNA sequence: TGTGCCAGCAGCGCCCGTACAGGGTGGTCTACTGAAGCTTTCTTT. Protein sequence: CASSARTGWSTEAFF.

This clonotype was seen only once. This chain uses TRBV4-3 with TRBJ2-1; 7 positions match TRBD2. Per germline, CDR1 LGHNA and CDR2 YSLEER. V gave up 1 base and J gave up 6 bases; unmatched junction bases: 6. The CDR3 totals 15 residues. The CDR3 nucleotides read TGCGCCAGCAGCCAAGCTTCGACGGGGGGCAATGAGCAGTTCTTC. This gives the protein CASSQASTGGNEQFF.

The chain combines TRBV5-1 with TRBJ2-5; no reliable D call. The CDR3 consists of 12 residues. CDR1 and CDR2 (germline): SGHRS, YFSETQ. V shed 6 bases and J shed 4 bases, with 10 bases lying between them. The CDR3 DNA follows: TGCGCCAGCAAGCAAGGCGGAGAGACCCAGTACTTC. It translates to CASKQGGETQYF. Filled out from reference TRBV5-1 and TRBJ2-5, the complete variable domain reads KAGVTQTPRYLIKTRGQQVTLSCSPISGHRSVSWYQQTPGQGLQFLFEYFSETQRNKGNFPGRFSGRQFSNSRSEMNVSTLELGDSALYLCASKQGGETQYFGPGTRLLVL.

The chain combines TRBV5-1 with TRBJ2-7, with TRBD1 as a possible D gene (6 bases). V lost 0 bases and J lost 0, with 13 bases in between. The CDR3 length is 16 residues. Germline lookup yields CDR1 SGHRS and CDR2 YFSETQ. The CDR3: CASSLVVGGSSYEQYF. The DNA of the CDR3 is TGCGCCAGCAGCTTGGTGGTAGGGGGTAGCTCCTACGAGCAGTACTTC.

The gene calls are TRBV12-3 or TRBV12-4 and TRBJ1-4; D is undetermined. The CDR3 consists of 11 residues. V was shortened by 8 bases and J by 4 bases, with 5 bases between the two germline ends. The CDR3 loop reads CASGSNEKLFF. CDR3 nucleotide sequence: TGTGCCAGCGGCAGTAATGAAAAACTGTTTTTT.

V usage is TRBV7-9 and J usage is TRBJ1-4, with 8 bases fitting TRBD1. Losses at the gene ends were 5 bases for V and 7 bases for J; bases not matched to a gene: 9. The CDR3 sequence is 15 residues long. The germline gives CDR1 SEHNR, CDR2 FQNEAQ (reference sequence). CDR3 DNA sequence: TGTGCCAGCAGCGGGGGCAGGGGGCATCCTGAAAAACTGTTTTTT. Protein product: CASSGGRGHPEKLFF.

The chain combines TRBV7-9 with TRBJ2-1; 9 positions match TRBD1. Germline lookup yields CDR1 SEHNR and CDR2 FQNEAQ (reference sequence). The CDR3 runs 15 residues. V lost 5 bases to trimming and J lost 5 bases; unmatched junction nucleotides: 7. CDR3 nucleotides: TGTGCCAGCAGCACCCCGGGACAGGGTCACAATGAGCAGTTCTTC. It specifies CASSTPGQGHNEQFF. Drawing the rest from reference TRBV7-9 and TRBJ2-1, the complete variable domain is DTGVSQNPRHKITKRGQNVTFRCDPISEHNRLYWYRQTLGQGPEFLTYFQNEAQLEKSRLLSDRFSAERPKGSFSTLEIQRTEQGDSAMYLCASSTPGQGHNEQFFGPGTRLTVL.

This clonotype has more than one count but fewer than ten. V and J are TRBV2 and TRBJ2-7; the D gene could be TRBD1 or TRBD2 (5 bases each). The CDR3 contains 15 residues. Germline CDR1 is SNHLY and CDR2 is FYNNEI. V was trimmed by 6 bases and J by 0 bases, leaving 15 bases between them. The CDR3 DNA sequence: TGTGCCAGCAGGGAGGCAGGGTTCAGCTCCTACGAGCAGTACGTC. This sequence encodes CASREAGFSSYEQYV.

The rearrangement joins TRBV10-3 to TRBJ2-7; tentatively, D is TRBD1 or TRBD2 (5 bases each). The CDR3 has 14 amino acids. Germline CDR1 and CDR2: ENHRY and SYGVKD. Trimming pared 0 bases from V and 0 bases from J, leaving 6 bases between. CDR3 in DNA: TGTGCCATCAGTGAGTCGGGGGACTCCTACGAGCAGTACTTC. This sequence encodes CAISESGDSYEQYF.

In its sample, this clonotype was seen a few times. The chain carries TRBV12-3 or TRBV12-4 and TRBJ2-1; either TRBD1 or TRBD2 may supply D (5 bases each). The CDR3 totals 13 residues. The V and J ends lost 7 bases and 14 bases respectively, with 21 bases between them. The CDR3: CASTPRGLRGEFF. The CDR3 DNA reads as TGTGCCAGCACCCCTAGGGGCCTGAGGGGTGAGTTCTTC.

This clonotype was counted only a few times. CDR3 sequence: CASSYSIISRGYTF. The CDR3 region has the DNA TGTGCCAGCAGTTACTCGATCATATCCCGTGGCTACACCTTC. J is TRBJ1-2 and V is TRBV6-6; D is unclear. This CDR3 contains 14 residues. Germline V gene data show CDR1 as MNHNY and CDR2 as SVGAGI (reference sequence). V was cut by 0 bases and J by 7 bases, with 12 bases left in between.

The chain combines TRBV11-3 with TRBJ2-3; D ambiguous. Germline V CDR1 and CDR2: SGHNT, YENEEA. V lost 5 bases and J lost 2, with 11 bases in between. This CDR3 spans 14 amino acids. For the CDR3, the DNA is TGTGCCAGCAGCCCCGGCAAGTTCACAGATACGCAGTATTTT. This encodes CASSPGKFTDTQYF.

This clonotype appeared a few times. The J gene is TRBJ2-7, the V gene TRBV6-5, with 7 bases fitting TRBD2. CDR3 size: 14 residues. Trimming at V came to 6 bases and at J to 6 bases, leaving 11 bases not matched to a gene. Germline CDR1 MNHEY, CDR2 SVGAGI. The CDR3 reads CASRPEGRGVEQYF. CDR3 DNA sequence: TGTGCCAGCAGGCCCGAGGGCCGGGGGGTCGAGCAGTACTTC.

The chain is built from TRBV7-2 and TRBJ1-1; a possible D gene is TRBD1 (5 bases). The V end lost 1 base, the J end lost 0 bases, and 18 bases lay between the germline ends. The CDR3 has 18 amino acids. The germline CDR1 and CDR2 sequences are SGHTA and FQGNSA. CDR3 nucleotide sequence: TGTGCCAGCAGCTTAGTCCGAGGGGCCCCTGACATGAACACTGAAGCTTTCTTT. Amino acid sequence: CASSLVRGAPDMNTEAFF.

This clonotype was seen repeatedly, ten times or more. V is TRBV7-8 and J is TRBJ1-5; unclear D gene. Germline V gene sequence: CDR1 SGHVS, CDR2 FQNEAQ. This CDR3 has 14 residues. Deletions cut 1 base from V and 5 bases from J, with 9 bases between. The CDR3 loop is CASSLEGGYQPQHF. Written as DNA, the CDR3 is TGTGCCAGCAGCTTAGAGGGAGGGTATCAGCCCCAGCATTTT.

This chain connects TRBV6-6 to TRBJ2-7; D ambiguous. This CDR3 contains 13 residues. Germline assignment: CDR1 MNHNY and CDR2 SVGAGI (reference sequence). Trimming stripped 3 bases from V and 3 bases from J, with 9 bases between. The CDR3 nucleotides are TGTGCCAGCAGTTATGTAAACGGCTACGAGCAGTACGTC. Amino acid sequence: CASSYVNGYEQYV.

This clonotype occurred many times. The J gene is TRBJ2-3, the V gene TRBV7-2, with D perhaps being TRBD1 or TRBD2 (5 bases each). Germline CDR1 reads SGHTA; CDR2 reads FQGNSA. This CDR3 has 14 amino acids. Trimming took off 5 bases at V and 2 bases at J, with 11 bases between the two ends. CDR3 amino acids: CASSRGGYTDTQYF. In DNA form, the CDR3 reads TGTGCCAGCAGCCGTGGGGGATACACAGATACGCAGTATTTT.

This clonotype was seen a few times. V usage is TRBV29-1 and J usage is TRBJ2-2; D is tentatively TRBD1 or TRBD2 (5 bases each). Germline CDR1 reads SQVTM; CDR2 reads ANQGSEA. Trimming removed 0 bases at V and 3 bases at J, with 8 bases between. This CDR3 region has 14 residues. The CDR3 DNA reads as TGCAGCGTTGAAGATGGGGGAGACACCGGGGAGCTGTTTTTT. It specifies CSVEDGGDTGELFF.

This clonotype was found a few times. V and J are TRBV5-1 and TRBJ1-3; D is unclear. V dropped 1 base and J dropped 1 base, with 12 bases sitting between them. CDR1 is SGHRS, CDR2 YFSETQ, per germline. CDR3 length: 16 residues. CDR3 coding DNA: TGCGCCAGCAGCTTGAGTCCCGTCATTTCTGGAAACACCATATATTTT. Amino acids: CASSLSPVISGNTIYF.